The clone carrying this TCR beta chain was seen many times. The sample is drawn from a study of regulatory T cells in long-lasting Graves disease. Trimming pared 1 base from V and 6 bases from J, leaving 7 bases between. Germline values: CDR1 LGHDT, CDR2 YNNKEL (reference sequence). This CDR3 has 12 residues. According to the study, TCR beta libraries were built with iRepertoire HTBI primers and CDR3-region Arm-PCR. Each CDR3 protein is one row after TCRdb ran MiXCR on the multiplex PCR reads. Among approximately 440,000 distinct CDR3 sequences listed, about a sixth were seen once. Documented time point: newly diagnosed GD, antithyroid drugs for less than 3 months. Following extraction of RNA from PBMCs, that RNA was used to make the TCR library. The same sample was also studied in work on T cells in Graves' hyperthyroidism and ophthalmopathy.

This sequence was found in a man between 40 and 49 years old with Graves disease. The sample here was peripheral blood mononuclear cells (PBMCs), taken at new diagnosis, from a patient treated with antithyroid drugs. V usage is TRBV3-1 and J usage is TRBJ2-7; unclear D gene. CDR3 amino acids: CASSQVGSEQYF. Written as DNA, the CDR3 is TGTGCCAGCAGCCAAGTTGGGTCCGAGCAGTACTTC.